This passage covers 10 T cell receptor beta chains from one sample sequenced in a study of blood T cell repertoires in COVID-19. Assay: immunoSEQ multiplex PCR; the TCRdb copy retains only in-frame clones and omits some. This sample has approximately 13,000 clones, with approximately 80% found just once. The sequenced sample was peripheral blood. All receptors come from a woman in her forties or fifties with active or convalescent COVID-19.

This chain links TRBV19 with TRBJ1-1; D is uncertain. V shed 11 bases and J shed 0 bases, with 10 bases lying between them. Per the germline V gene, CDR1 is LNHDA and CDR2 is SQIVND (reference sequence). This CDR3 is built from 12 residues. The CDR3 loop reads CASNGVNTEAFF. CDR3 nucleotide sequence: TGTGCCTCTAACGGTGTGAACACTGAAGCTTTCTTT.

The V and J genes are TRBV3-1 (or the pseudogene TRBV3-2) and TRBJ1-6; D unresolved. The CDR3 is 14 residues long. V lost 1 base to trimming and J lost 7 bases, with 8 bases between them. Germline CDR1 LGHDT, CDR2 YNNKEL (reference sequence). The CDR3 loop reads CASSQGAQNSPLHF. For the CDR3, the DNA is TGTGCCAGCAGCCAAGGGGCCCAAAATTCACCCCTCCACTTT.

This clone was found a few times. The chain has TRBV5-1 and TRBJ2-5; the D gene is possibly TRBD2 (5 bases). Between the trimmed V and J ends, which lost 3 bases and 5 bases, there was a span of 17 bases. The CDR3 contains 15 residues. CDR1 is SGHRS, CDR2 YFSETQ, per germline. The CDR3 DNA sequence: TGCGCCAGCAGCTCACAACTGGTGGACTGGGAGACCCAGTACTTC. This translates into CASSSQLVDWETQYF.

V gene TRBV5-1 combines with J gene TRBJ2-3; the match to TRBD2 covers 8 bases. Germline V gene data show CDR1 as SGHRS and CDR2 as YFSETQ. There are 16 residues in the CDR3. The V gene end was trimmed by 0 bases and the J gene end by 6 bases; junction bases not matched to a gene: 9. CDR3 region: CASSLVFRGGLDTQYF. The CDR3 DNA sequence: TGCGCCAGCAGCTTGGTGTTCCGGGGGGGTTTGGATACGCAGTATTTT.

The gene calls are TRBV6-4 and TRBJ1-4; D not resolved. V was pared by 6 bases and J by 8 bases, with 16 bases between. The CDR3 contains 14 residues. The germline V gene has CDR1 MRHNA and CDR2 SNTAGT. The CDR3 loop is CASSSGLSGEKLFF. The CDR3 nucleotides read TGTGCCAGCAGCTCGGGGTTGTCAGGAGAAAAACTGTTTTTT.

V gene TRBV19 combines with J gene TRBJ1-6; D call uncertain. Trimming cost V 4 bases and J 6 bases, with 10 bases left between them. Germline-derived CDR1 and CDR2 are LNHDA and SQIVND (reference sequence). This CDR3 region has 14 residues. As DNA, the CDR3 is TGTGCCAGTAGTACGGGAATTCGTAATTCACCCCTCCACTTT. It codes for CASSTGIRNSPLHF.

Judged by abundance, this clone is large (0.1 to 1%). CDR3 DNA: TGTGCCAGCAGCAAACGTAGGGAGGATGAAAAACTGTTTTTT. This gives the protein CASSKRREDEKLFF. The gene calls are TRBV7-9 and TRBJ1-4; D is uncertain. This CDR3 region has 14 residues. In germline, CDR1 is SEHNR, CDR2 FQNEAQ (reference sequence). V was trimmed by 5 bases and J by 6 bases, leaving 13 bases between them. Complete variable domain (other parts from reference TRBV7-9 and TRBJ1-4): DTGVSQNPRHKITKRGQNVTFRCDPISEHNRLYWYRQTLGQGPEFLTYFQNEAQLEKSRLLSDRFSAERPKGSFSTLEIQRTEQGDSAMYLCASSKRREDEKLFFGSGTQLSVL.

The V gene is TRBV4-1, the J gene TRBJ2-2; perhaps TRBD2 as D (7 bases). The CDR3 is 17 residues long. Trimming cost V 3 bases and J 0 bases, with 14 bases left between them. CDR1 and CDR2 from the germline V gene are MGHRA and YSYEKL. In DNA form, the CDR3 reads TGCGCCAGCAGCCAGTGGGGCGGGGGCGCGAACACCGGGGAGCTGTTTTTT. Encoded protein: CASSQWGGGANTGELFF.

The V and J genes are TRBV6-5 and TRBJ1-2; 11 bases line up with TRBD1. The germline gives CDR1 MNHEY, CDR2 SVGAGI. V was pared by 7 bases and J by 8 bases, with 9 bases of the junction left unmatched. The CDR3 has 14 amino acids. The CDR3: CASTLGQGARGYTF. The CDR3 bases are TGTGCCAGCACCCTCGGACAGGGGGCCAGGGGCTACACCTTC.

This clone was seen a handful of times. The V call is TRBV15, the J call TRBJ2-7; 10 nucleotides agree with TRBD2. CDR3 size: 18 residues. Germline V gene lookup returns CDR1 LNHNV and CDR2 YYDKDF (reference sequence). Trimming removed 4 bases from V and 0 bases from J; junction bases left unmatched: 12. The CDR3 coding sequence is TGTGCCACCAGCATCACATTGCAAAGCGGGAGGGTCTCCTACGAGCAGTACTTC. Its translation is CATSITLQSGRVSYEQYF.